The 18 T cell receptor beta chains listed next were all sequenced from one sample in a study of T and B cells in COVID-19 patients. BIOMED2 TRB-A/B primer pools were used in multiplex TRB PCR. TCRdb passed the multiplex PCR reads through MiXCR, listing each CDR3 protein once. The table has a few thousand distinct CDR3 sequences, approximately 26% seen once. TRB was amplified from about 240-490 ng of blood genomic DNA. Sequencing was carried out using blood. All receptors come from a human donor with active COVID-19.

This clonotype is classed as medium-sized. CDR3: CASSALAYRTDTQYF. DNA for the CDR3: TGTGCCAGCAGTGCACTAGCGTACCGCACAGATACGCAGTATTTT. The chain has TRBV27 and TRBJ2-3, with 7 positions matching TRBD2. Germline trimming cut 5 bases from V and 1 base from J; bases unmatched to any gene: 6. The germline gives CDR1 MNHEY, CDR2 SMNVEV (reference sequence). The CDR3 has 15 residues.

This clonotype is judged large. The CDR3: CSALAGTGGDNEQFF. Written as DNA, the CDR3 is TGCAGCGCCCTGGCCGGGACAGGGGGTGACAATGAGCAGTTCTTC. This sequence joins TRBV29-1 and TRBJ2-1, with 11 bases fitting TRBD1. V lost 7 bases, J lost 5 bases, and 10 bases stayed unmatched. The germline V gene has CDR1 SQVTM and CDR2 ANQGSEA. This CDR3 spans 15 amino acids.

This clonotype appeared once. V is TRBV15 and J is TRBJ1-2; 9 bases agree with TRBD1. The V gene's germline CDR1 is LNHNV and CDR2 YYDKDF (reference sequence). V gave up 3 bases and J gave up 6 bases; unmatched junction bases: 8. The CDR3 consists of 15 residues. CDR3 residues: CATSRGTGSTNGYTF. The CDR3 DNA follows: TGTGCCACCAGCAGGGGGACAGGGTCCACAAATGGCTACACCTTC.

At least ten counts were recorded for this clonotype. J is TRBJ1-4 and V is TRBV6-2 or TRBV6-3; D call uncertain. This CDR3 region has 15 residues. The V end lost 4 bases, the J end lost 8 bases, and 17 bases lay between the germline ends. CDR1 and CDR2 (germline): MNHEY, SVGEGT. CDR3: CASSSGRPRGEKLFF. Here the CDR3 DNA reads TGTGCCAGCAGTTCCGGACGGCCTCGGGGAGAAAAACTGTTTTTT.

The J gene is TRBJ2-3, the V gene TRBV7-9; 7 nucleotides line up with TRBD2. V dropped 7 bases and J dropped 1; count of bases not matched to a gene: 8. CDR1 SEHNR and CDR2 FQNEAQ come from the germline V gene (reference sequence). The CDR3 is 15 amino acids. CDR3 nucleotides: TGTGCCAGCACCCCAAGGGCGGGGGGCACAGATACGCAGTATTTT. It translates to CASTPRAGGTDTQYF.

Relative to its sample, this clonotype is medium-sized (0.01 to 0.1%). The chain is built from TRBV5-6 and TRBJ2-3, with D possibly TRBD1 on 5 matching bases. The CDR3 contains 12 residues. CDR1 is SGHDT, CDR2 YYEEEE, per germline. V was trimmed by 5 bases and J by 6 bases, leaving 10 bases between them. In DNA form, the CDR3 reads TGTGCCAGCAGTTTGACAGAGGATACGCAGTATTTT. This sequence encodes CASSLTEDTQYF.

The rearrangement links TRBV5-1 to TRBJ1-2; TRBD1 might be the D (5 bases). Germline loops: CDR1 SGHRS, CDR2 YFSETQ. The V end was cut by 0 bases, the J end by 0 bases, with 9 bases between. This CDR3 contains 15 residues. The CDR3 spells CASSLVDSPNYGYTF. The CDR3 region has the DNA TGCGCCAGCAGCTTGGTCGACAGCCCTAACTATGGCTACACCTTC.

This clonotype is medium-sized (0.01 to 0.1%) in the sample. The genes are TRBV28 and TRBJ2-5, with 13 bases that match TRBD2. From germline, CDR1 is MDHEN and CDR2 SYDVKM. The CDR3 is 18 residues long. Trimming cost V 5 bases and J 3 bases; bases outside gene matches: 12. Here the CDR3 DNA reads TGTGCCAGCAGTACCGGACTAGCGGGGGACCTTCTGAAAGAGACCCAGTACTTC. Translation gives CASSTGLAGDLLKETQYF.

This clonotype is classed as medium-sized. V gene TRBV12-3 or TRBV12-4 combines with J gene TRBJ2-7; D may correspond to TRBD1 or TRBD2 (5 bases each). This CDR3 has 15 amino acids. Trimming removed 6 bases from V and 6 bases from J, with 21 bases in between. The CDR3 protein is CASRDTGDGGAEQYF. CDR3 coding DNA: TGTGCCAGCAGGGACACCGGGGACGGAGGCGCCGAGCAGTACTTC.

This clonotype rates as medium-sized. The rearrangement links TRBV6-2 or TRBV6-3 to TRBJ2-7; D tentatively fits TRBD1 or TRBD2 (5 bases each). The V end was cut by 5 bases, the J end by 3 bases, with 17 bases between. Germline CDR1 and CDR2: MNHEY and SVGEGT. CDR3 length: 15 amino acids. CDR3 bases: TGTGCCAGCAGTATCCCAAGCCCGGGGCTCTACGAGCAGTACTTC. Translated: CASSIPSPGLYEQYF.

V and J are TRBV6-1 and TRBJ2-7; 7 bases align to TRBD1. V was clipped by 2 bases and J by 2 bases; unmatched bases: 3. The CDR3 is made up of 14 amino acids. Germline V CDR1 and CDR2: MNHNS, SASEGT. This CDR3 reads CASSERGQPYEQYF. CDR3 DNA: TGTGCCAGCAGTGAAAGGGGACAGCCCTACGAGCAGTACTTC.

The table lists this clonotype with a few counts. The J gene is TRBJ1-6, the V gene TRBV6-6, with D maybe TRBD1 (6 bases). CDR1 MNHNY and CDR2 SVGAGI come from the germline V gene (reference sequence). This CDR3 region has 18 residues. V was trimmed by 0 bases and J by 9 bases, leaving 21 bases between them. The CDR3 region has the DNA TGTGCCAGCAGTTACTCGAAAGGGCCGGGCAGGGGAGGTTCACCCCTCCACTTT. It specifies CASSYSKGPGRGGSPLHF.

The rearrangement joins TRBV11-2 to TRBJ2-1; a weak D match, TRBD2 (6 bases). The CDR3 totals 15 residues. In germline, CDR1 is SGHAT, CDR2 FQNNGV. V lost 1 base and J 7 bases, leaving 14 bases between the germline ends. Here the CDR3 reads CASSLVGGVSNEQFF. CDR3 DNA sequence: TGTGCCAGCAGCTTAGTCGGAGGGGTATCGAATGAGCAGTTCTTC.

This clonotype was seen many times. The V call is TRBV5-4, the J call TRBJ2-7; TRBD1 or TRBD2 may be the D gene (6 bases each). V was cut by 4 bases and J by 0 bases, with 11 bases left in between. The CDR3 runs 14 residues. The germline gives CDR1 SGHNT, CDR2 YYREEE (reference sequence). CDR3 nucleotides: TGTGCCAGCAGCCCCCCGGGGGCCTCCTACGAGCAGTACTTC. It yields the protein CASSPPGASYEQYF. Full variable domain (rest looked up from reference TRBV5-4 and TRBJ2-7): ETGVTQSPTHLIKTRGQQVTLRCSSQSGHNTVSWYQQALGQGPQFIFQYYREEENGRGNFPPRFSGLQFPNYSSELNVNALELDDSALYLCASSPPGASYEQYFGPGTRLTVT.

By share, this clonotype counts as medium-sized. The V and J genes are TRBV12-3 or TRBV12-4 and TRBJ2-6; 10 bases fit TRBD1. The junction had 10 bases not matched to a gene; V was cut back by 3 bases and J by 2 bases. This CDR3 spans 19 amino acids. CDR3 amino acids: CASSFMTGGYSTGANVLTF. The CDR3 nucleotides are TGTGCCAGCAGTTTCATGACAGGGGGCTATTCGACTGGGGCCAACGTCCTGACTTTC.

The chain combines TRBV4-3 with TRBJ1-2, with 12 bases aligning to TRBD1. Unmatched junction bases numbered 9, after V lost 0 bases and J lost 7 bases. The CDR3 length is 17 residues. CDR1 LGHNA and CDR2 YSLEER come from the germline V gene. As DNA, the CDR3 is TGCGCCAGCAGCCAAGATCTTGGGACAGGGGGCGCGAGTGGCTACACCTTC. Protein product: CASSQDLGTGGASGYTF.

This chain uses TRBV6-5 with TRBJ1-5; TRBD1 matches 7 bases. Germline-derived CDR1 and CDR2 are MNHEY and SVGAGI. Losses at the gene ends were 7 bases for V and 7 bases for J; bases not matched to a gene: 13. The CDR3 length is 15 residues. The CDR3: CASTGGAGGGQPQHF. The CDR3 DNA follows: TGTGCCAGCACCGGGGGCGCAGGGGGGGGACAGCCCCAGCATTTT.

This clonotype is categorized as medium-sized. The chain employs TRBV5-6 and TRBJ2-1; TRBD2 is a possible D gene (5 bases). The CDR3 contains 14 residues. The germline CDR1 and CDR2 sequences are SGHDT and YYEEEE. With 4 bases removed from V and 3 bases from J, the gap between germline ends came to 11 bases. The CDR3 protein is CASSIEGFYNEQFF. Here the CDR3 DNA reads TGTGCCAGCAGCATTGAGGGATTCTACAATGAGCAGTTCTTC.